Listed below are T cell receptor beta chains from one sample, sequenced in a study of cytomegalovirus exposure and HLA in healthy donors. Clones were sequenced by immunoSEQ multiplex PCR, and TCRdb holds only the in-frame ones, with some missing. The sample lists roughly 230,000 clones; just under 80% were seen once. The sample consisted of PBMCs. The source is a boy younger than 18 in good health and CMV-seronegative. Each CDR3 is given with its conserved first and last residue. The order of the fields is J gene, D gene, CDR3 length, clone size, V gene, CDR3 protein, CDR3 DNA. D genes are given only for firm matches. Rows give clone size only sometimes, using once, few, many, or a class for an expanded clone.

TRBJ1-1,-,15,-,TRBV11-2,CACGPGTLLNTEAFF,TGTGCCTGCGGCCCCGGGACTCTACTAAACACTGAAGCTTTCTTT
TRBJ1-2,-,14,-,TRBV4-1,CASSQPGRNYGYTF,TGCGCCAGCAGCCAGCCAGGGAGGAACTATGGCTACACCTTC
TRBJ2-7,-,14,few,TRBV10-3,CAISPEEELDEQYF,TGTGCCATCTCCCCCGAGGAGGAGTTGGACGAGCAGTACTTC
TRBJ1-5,TRBD1,15,few,TRBV7-2,CASSLVWDRFQPQHF,TGTGCCAGCAGCTTAGTCTGGGACAGATTTCAGCCCCAGCATTTT
TRBJ1-2,TRBD1,14,-,TRBV15,CATSRGTGLGGYTF,TGTGCCACCAGCAGGGGGACAGGGCTTGGGGGCTACACCTTC
TRBJ2-2,TRBD1,13,-,TRBV9,CASSGQGIGELFF,TGTGCCAGCAGCGGACAGGGGATCGGGGAGCTGTTTTTT
TRBJ2-3,-,16,-,TRBV5-1,CASSLAPRTVTDTQYF,TGCGCCAGCAGCTTGGCGCCGAGGACTGTCACAGATACGCAGTATTTT
TRBJ1-2,TRBD1,14,-,TRBV7-9,CASSFKGALFGYTF,TGTGCCAGCAGCTTTAAGGGGGCGCTTTTTGGCTACACCTTC
TRBJ1-1,-,13,few,TRBV27,CASSLFRGTEAFF,TGTGCCAGCAGTTTATTCAGAGGCACTGAAGCTTTCTTT
TRBJ1-5,-,15,-,TRBV5-5,CASSLLGGSNQPQHF,TGTGCCAGCAGCTTGTTGGGGGGAAGCAATCAGCCCCAGCATTTT